One sample yielded the 30 T cell receptor beta chains listed below, sequenced in a study of T cell responses to AZD1222 COVID-19 vaccine. Repertoires were generated with immunoSEQ multiplex PCR, while TCRdb's copy carries only in-frame clones and drops some. This table has some 60,000 clones, roughly 89% appearing once. Sequences were derived from peripheral blood, sampled 28 days after the second AZD1222 dose. Receptors originate from an adult who received the AZD1222 COVID-19 vaccine.

V is TRBV13 and J is TRBJ2-3; TRBD2 matches 10 bases. V shed 5 bases, J shed 0 bases, and the junction held 5 bases outside the gene matches. This CDR3 spans 16 amino acids. Germline CDR1 is PRHDT and CDR2 is FYEKMQ (reference sequence). The CDR3 region has the DNA TGTGCCAGCAGCCGGACTAGCGGAACTAGCACAGATACGCAGTATTTT. It encodes CASSRTSGTSTDTQYF. Full variable domain (rest looked up from reference TRBV13 and TRBJ2-3): AAGVIQSPRHLIKEKRETATLKCYPIPRHDTVYWYQQGPGQDPQFLISFYEKMQSDKGSIPDRFSAQQFSDYHSELNMSSLELGDSALYFCASSRTSGTSTDTQYFGPGTRLTVL.

J is TRBJ2-5 and V is TRBV5-4, with no clear D. Germline V gene lookup returns CDR1 SGHNT and CDR2 YYREEE (reference sequence). V shed 0 bases and J shed 0 bases, with 3 bases lying between them. This CDR3 contains 13 residues. CDR3 nucleotide sequence: TGTGCCAGCAGCTTGGAGGACCAAGAGACCCAGTACTTC. Translation gives CASSLEDQETQYF.

The CDR3 is CATSDNDRGLGELFF. In DNA form, the CDR3 reads TGTGCCACCAGTGATAATGACAGGGGCCTAGGGGAGCTGTTTTTT. The V gene is TRBV24-1, the J gene TRBJ2-2, with 8 bases fitting TRBD1. In germline, CDR1 is KGHDR, CDR2 SFDVKD. The CDR3 has 15 residues. The junction had 7 bases not matched to a gene; V was cut back by 3 bases and J by 8 bases.

The chain links TRBV6-5 to TRBJ2-3; 8 nucleotides match TRBD1. The J segment lost 6 bases and the V segment lost 8 bases, leaving 7 bases of the junction unmatched. The CDR3 covers 13 residues. Germline lookup yields CDR1 MNHEY and CDR2 SVGAGI. The CDR3 bases are TGTGCCAGCGGAGACAGGGGTACCGATACGCAGTATTTT. Amino acids: CASGDRGTDTQYF.

The V and J genes are TRBV19 and TRBJ2-7, with 7 bases identical to TRBD2. The CDR3 contains 14 residues. Trimming removed 3 bases from V and 4 bases from J; junction bases left unmatched: 6. CDR1 is LNHDA, CDR2 SQIVND, per germline (reference sequence). The CDR3 protein is CASSIGGGGYEQYF. The CDR3 DNA is TGTGCCAGTAGTATCGGCGGGGGAGGGTACGAGCAGTACTTC.

J is TRBJ2-3 and V is TRBV5-1; 7 bases align to TRBD2. Trimming cost V 2 bases and J 4 bases; bases outside gene matches: 7. The germline V gene encodes CDR1 SGHRS and CDR2 YFSETQ. CDR3 length: 15 amino acids. The CDR3 loop reads CASSLGVAGSDTQYF. As DNA, the CDR3 is TGCGCCAGCAGCTTAGGAGTAGCGGGCTCAGATACGCAGTATTTT.

The sample holds a few counts of this clone. The chain combines TRBV6-5 with TRBJ1-6; no clear D. Per germline, CDR1 MNHEY and CDR2 SVGAGI. With 10 bases removed from V and 5 bases from J, the gap between germline ends came to 12 bases. CDR3 size: 13 residues. The DNA of the CDR3 is TGTGCCACCATTCTAACGGATAATTCACCCCTCCACTTT. The encoded protein is CATILTDNSPLHF.

The rearrangement links TRBV18 to TRBJ2-2, with D maybe TRBD1 (7 bases). Trimming removed 5 bases at V and 1 base at J, with 11 bases between. Germline V gene lookup returns CDR1 KGHSH and CDR2 LQKENI. The CDR3 consists of 15 residues. The CDR3 spells CASSGGTENTGELFF. CDR3 bases: TGTGCCAGCTCAGGGGGGACAGAGAACACCGGGGAGCTGTTTTTT.

In nucleotides, the CDR3 is TGTGCCAGCAGTTACCATGGGGTTCATCAGCCCCAGCATTTT. Its protein product is CASSYHGVHQPQHF. This chain links TRBV6-2 or TRBV6-3 with TRBJ1-5; D unclear. Germline V gene lookup returns CDR1 MNHEY and CDR2 SVGEGT. The CDR3 loop spans 14 amino acids. The V gene lost 2 bases and the J gene lost 5 bases, with 10 bases spanning the gap.

In this sample, this clone turned up a few times. The chain links TRBV6-5 to TRBJ1-2; D is ambiguous. Germline-derived CDR1 and CDR2 are MNHEY and SVGAGI. Trimming took off 2 bases at V and 7 bases at J, with 8 bases between the two ends. The CDR3 is 12 amino acids. CDR3 sequence reads: CASSYPGSGYTF. The CDR3 region has the DNA TGTGCCAGCAGTTACCCCGGGAGTGGCTACACCTTC.

The chain employs TRBV5-1 and TRBJ1-3; 9 nucleotides agree with TRBD1. CDR1 SGHRS and CDR2 YFSETQ come from the germline V gene. V gave up 4 bases and J gave up 4 bases; unmatched junction bases: 6. The CDR3 extends over 15 amino acids. The CDR3 here is CASSAQGAYGNTIYF. Written as DNA, the CDR3 is TGCGCCAGCAGCGCACAGGGGGCTTACGGAAACACCATATATTTT. Filled out from reference TRBV5-1 and TRBJ1-3, the complete variable domain reads KAGVTQTPRYLIKTRGQQVTLSCSPISGHRSVSWYQQTPGQGLQFLFEYFSETQRNKGNFPGRFSGRQFSNSRSEMNVSTLELGDSALYLCASSAQGAYGNTIYFGEGSWLTVV.

The DNA for the CDR3 is TGTGCCATCAGTGATCGGACGACCAATCAGCCCCAGCATTTT. It is translated as CAISDRTTNQPQHF. The V call is TRBV10-3, the J call TRBJ1-5; D is undetermined. V lost 3 bases, J lost 3 bases, and 9 bases lay in between. The CDR3 consists of 14 residues. Germline CDR1 reads ENHRY; CDR2 reads SYGVKD.

The chain is built from TRBV23-1 and TRBJ1-4; D not certain. TRBV23-1 is classed as an ORF, of uncertain function. Trimming pared 6 bases from V and 5 bases from J, leaving 13 bases between. The CDR3 is 14 amino acids. The CDR3 spells CASSPGRQNEKLFF. The CDR3 DNA follows: TGCGCCAGCAGCCCCGGACGCCAGAATGAAAAACTGTTTTTT.

This chain uses TRBV5-1 with TRBJ1-5; D is possibly TRBD1 (5 bases). Trimming removed 0 bases from V and 7 bases from J, with 14 bases in between. Germline V gene sequence: CDR1 SGHRS, CDR2 YFSETQ. This CDR3 spans 15 amino acids. The CDR3 loop is CASSLDGGGRQPQHF. The CDR3 bases are TGCGCCAGCAGCTTGGATGGGGGAGGGAGACAGCCCCAGCATTTT.

The V and J genes are TRBV6-1 and TRBJ2-7; unclear D gene. This CDR3 contains 12 residues. V lost 2 bases and J 3 bases, leaving 5 bases between the germline ends. Germline loops: CDR1 MNHNS, CDR2 SASEGT. The CDR3 DNA sequence: TGTGCCAGCAGTGAAAGGGACTACGAGCAGTACTTC. Translated, it gives CASSERDYEQYF.

This clone was observed a handful of times. The chain is built from TRBV3-1 (or the pseudogene TRBV3-2) and TRBJ1-2, with D possibly being TRBD1 (5 bases). V shed 4 bases and J shed 0 bases, with 12 bases lying between them. This CDR3 is 15 amino acids long. The germline V gene has CDR1 LGHDT and CDR2 YNNKEL (reference sequence). This chain's CDR3 is CASSPGTASNYGYTF. In DNA form, the CDR3 reads TGTGCCAGCAGCCCCGGGACTGCGTCTAACTATGGCTACACCTTC.

This chain joins TRBV19 and TRBJ2-7; 12 bases are a match to TRBD2. The J segment lost 4 bases and the V segment lost 5 bases, leaving 6 bases of the junction unmatched. The CDR3 sequence is 15 residues long. CDR1 and CDR2 (germline): LNHDA, SQIVND (reference sequence). The CDR3 here is CASSASSGGAYEQYF. The CDR3, as DNA: TGTGCCAGTAGTGCCTCTAGCGGGGGGGCTTACGAGCAGTACTTC.

The chain joins TRBV5-1 to TRBJ2-1; no definite D call. Trimming cost V 1 base and J 4 bases, with 9 bases left between them. Germline CDR1 and CDR2: SGHRS and YFSETQ. The CDR3 is 14 residues long. The CDR3 DNA follows: TGCGCCAGCAGCTTGCTGGGGTCATACAATGAGCAGTTCTTC. This codes for CASSLLGSYNEQFF.

The chain joins TRBV6-2 or TRBV6-3 to TRBJ2-3, with no clear D. Germline CDR1 reads MNHEY; CDR2 reads SVGEGT. Trimming pared 5 bases from V and 4 bases from J, leaving 10 bases between. CDR3 length: 13 amino acids. CDR3 DNA: TGTGCCAGCAGTCTGCCCAGCCCAGATACGCAGTATTTT. This codes for CASSLPSPDTQYF.

The chain uses TRBV29-1 and TRBJ1-1, with 7 bases identical to TRBD1. V shed 6 bases and J 5 bases; nucleotides not matched to a gene: 12. Germline V lookup: CDR1 SQVTM, CDR2 ANQGSEA. The CDR3 sequence is 14 residues long. The CDR3 bases are TGCAGCGTCCACGACAGGGTAGTAAGTACTGAAGCTTTCTTT. This codes for CSVHDRVVSTEAFF. The variable domain in full, completed from reference TRBV29-1 and TRBJ1-1, reads SAVISQKPSRDICQRGTSLTIQCQVDSQVTMMFWYRQQPGQSLTLIATANQGSEATYESGFVIDKFPISRPNLTFSTLTVSNMSPEDSSIYLCSVHDRVVSTEAFFGQGTRLTVV.

V and J are TRBV9 and TRBJ2-3; 12 nucleotides align to TRBD2. The CDR3 totals 18 residues. V was clipped by 6 bases and J by 3 bases; unmatched bases: 14. CDR1 and CDR2 (germline): SGDLS, YYNGEE. The CDR3 DNA follows: TGTGCCAGCACCAAGACTAGCGGGAGTTTCGGGAGGACAGATACGCAGTATTTT. Translating gives CASTKTSGSFGRTDTQYF.

The rearrangement uses TRBV5-5 and TRBJ2-6; D might be TRBD2 (5 bases). This CDR3 is built from 13 residues. Germline CDR1 and CDR2: SGHKS and YYEKEE (reference sequence). Trimming removed 3 bases at V and 5 bases at J, with 6 bases between. In DNA, the CDR3 is TGTGCCAGCAGCTCGGACTGGGCCAACGTCCTGACTTTC. As protein: CASSSDWANVLTF. The complete variable domain, with remaining parts taken from reference TRBV5-5 and TRBJ2-6, reads DAGVTQSPTHLIKTRGQQVTLRCSPISGHKSVSWYQQVLGQGPQFIFQYYEKEERGRGNFPDRFSARQFPNYSSELNVNALLLGDSALYLCASSSDWANVLTFGAGSRLTVL.

The chain uses TRBV19 and TRBJ1-6; maybe TRBD1 (6 bases). The CDR3 is 14 residues long. In germline, CDR1 is LNHDA, CDR2 SQIVND (reference sequence). V was pared by 7 bases and J by 3 bases, with 10 bases between. Written as DNA, the CDR3 is TGTGCCAGTAACTTGGACAGCTATAATTCACCCCTCCACTTT. The encoded protein is CASNLDSYNSPLHF.

V usage is TRBV7-3 and J usage is TRBJ2-2; D ambiguous. Trimming took 5 bases from V and 6 from J, leaving 10 bases between them. The V gene's germline CDR1 is SGHTA and CDR2 FQGTGA. The length of the CDR3 is 13 residues. As DNA, the CDR3 is TGTGCCAGCAGCACCGCAGTGGCCGGGGAGCTGTTTTTT. Its protein product is CASSTAVAGELFF.

The chain combines TRBV12-5 with TRBJ2-2, with D tentatively TRBD2 (6 bases). CDR1 LGHNT and CDR2 FRNRAP come from the germline V gene. This CDR3 has 16 residues. V was cut by 3 bases and J by 3 bases, with 14 bases left in between. The CDR3 loop is CASGFPLASDTGELFF. The CDR3 coding sequence is TGTGCTAGTGGTTTCCCACTAGCCTCGGACACCGGGGAGCTGTTTTTT.

The V call is TRBV5-4, the J call TRBJ2-1; 10 positions match TRBD2. Looked up from germline, CDR1 is SGHNT and CDR2 is YYREEE (reference sequence). The CDR3 covers 13 residues. The V and J ends lost 4 bases and 16 bases, in that order; junction bases with no gene match: 11. This CDR3 is CASSHPSGRAYFF. CDR3 nucleotide sequence: TGTGCCAGCAGCCACCCCAGCGGGAGGGCCTATTTCTTC.

V and J are TRBV5-1 and TRBJ2-3; 10 bases are shared with TRBD2. Germline CDR1 and CDR2: SGHRS and YFSETQ. The CDR3 consists of 16 residues. V shed 2 bases, J shed 2 bases, and the junction held 5 bases outside the gene matches. This chain's CDR3 is CASSLGSGGYTDTQYF. DNA of the CDR3: TGCGCCAGCAGCTTAGGTAGCGGGGGGTACACAGATACGCAGTATTTT.

The V and J genes are TRBV3-1 (or the pseudogene TRBV3-2) and TRBJ1-4, with 7 bases lining up with TRBD1. Trimming removed 3 bases from V and 7 bases from J; junction bases left unmatched: 5. The CDR3 is 14 amino acids. CDR1 is LGHDT, CDR2 YNNKEL, per germline (reference sequence). The CDR3 here is CASSHRDRGEKLFF. CDR3 bases: TGTGCCAGCAGCCATCGGGACAGAGGTGAAAAACTGTTTTTT.

The chain carries TRBV10-3 and TRBJ2-3, with D perhaps TRBD2 (5 bases). Trimming removed 11 bases from V and 2 bases from J, with 14 bases in between. CDR1 and CDR2 from the germline V gene are ENHRY and SYGVKD. This CDR3 contains 13 residues. CDR3 sequence reads: CAVSGRDTDTQYF. CDR3 sequence (DNA): TGTGCCGTAAGCGGTAGAGACACAGATACGCAGTATTTT.

This clone has just one count. The chain combines TRBV28 with TRBJ1-6, with D perhaps TRBD1 (5 bases). The V end lost 8 bases, the J end lost 7 bases, and 12 bases lay between the germline ends. The CDR3 sequence is 13 residues long. Germline-derived CDR1 and CDR2 are MDHEN and SYDVKM. The DNA for the CDR3 is TGTGCCAGCGGGGGGGTTGCAAATTCACCCCTCCACTTT. This translates into CASGGVANSPLHF.